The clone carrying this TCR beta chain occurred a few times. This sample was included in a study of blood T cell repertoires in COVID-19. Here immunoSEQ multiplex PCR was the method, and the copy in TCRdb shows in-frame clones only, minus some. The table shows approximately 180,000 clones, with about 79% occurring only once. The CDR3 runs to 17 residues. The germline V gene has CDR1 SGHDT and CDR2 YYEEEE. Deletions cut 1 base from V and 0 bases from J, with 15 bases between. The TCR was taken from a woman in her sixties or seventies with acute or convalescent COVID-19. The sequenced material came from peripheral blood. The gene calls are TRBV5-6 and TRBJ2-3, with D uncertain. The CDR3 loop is CASSLFVQTSSTDTQYF. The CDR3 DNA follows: TGTGCCAGCAGCTTGTTCGTCCAAACTTCTAGCACAGATACGCAGTATTTT.